The 14 T cell receptor beta chains below come from one sample, sequenced in a study of cytomegalovirus exposure and HLA in healthy donors. 13 Jbeta primers and 60 Vbeta primers were used for the PCR. TCRdb keeps only in-frame clones here, not all; method: immunoSEQ multiplex PCR. The profile shows more than 110,000 clones, roughly 78% of them singletons. The sample was PBMCs. The receptor source for this set is a man aged 30-40 years in good health and CMV-seronegative.

V usage is TRBV10-3 and J usage is TRBJ1-2; TRBD1 is a possible D gene (5 bases). Germline assignment: CDR1 ENHRY and CDR2 SYGVKD. Trimming left V 10 bases short and J 2 bases short, with 17 bases between. The length of the CDR3 is 14 residues. CDR3 sequence (DNA): TGTGCCACCGGCCCAGGGCTCGGGAACTATGGCTACACCTTC. It codes for CATGPGLGNYGYTF.

The chain is built from TRBV5-1 and TRBJ1-1; 8 bases map to TRBD1. The V gene end was trimmed by 3 bases and the J gene end by 1 base; junction bases not matched to a gene: 5. Germline V CDR1 and CDR2: SGHRS, YFSETQ. This CDR3 spans 15 amino acids. The CDR3 loop reads CASSSGGNSNTEAFF. The DNA of the CDR3 is TGCGCCAGCAGCTCAGGGGGCAATTCGAACACTGAAGCTTTCTTT.

The CDR3 spells CASSSRGVLGRENGYTF. CDR3 bases: TGTGCCAGCAGTTCCCGTGGGGTGTTAGGGCGGGAGAATGGCTACACCTTC. This sequence joins TRBV28 and TRBJ1-2; the D is unclear. This CDR3 is 17 amino acids long. The germline CDR1 and CDR2 sequences are MDHEN and SYDVKM. The ends were cut back, 4 bases at V and 6 bases at J, with 24 bases in the middle.

The chain links TRBV19 to TRBJ2-7; D may be TRBD2 (5 bases). CDR1 and CDR2 (germline): LNHDA, SQIVND (reference sequence). V lost 3 bases to trimming and J lost 0 bases, with 9 bases between them. This CDR3 spans 14 amino acids. CDR3 amino acids: CASSMRGSSYEQYF. The CDR3 coding sequence is TGTGCCAGTAGTATGCGAGGGTCCTCCTACGAGCAGTACTTC. Full variable domain (outside the CDR3, taken from reference TRBV19 and TRBJ2-7): DGGITQSPKYLFRKEGQNVTLSCEQNLNHDAMYWYRQDPGQGLRLIYYSQIVNDFQKGDIAEGYSVSREKKESFPLTVTSAQKNPTAFYLCASSMRGSSYEQYFGPGTRLTVT.

This chain joins TRBV4-1 and TRBJ1-4, with 9 bases that match TRBD1. This CDR3 contains 17 residues. Per the germline V gene, CDR1 is MGHRA and CDR2 is YSYEKL. J gave up 8 bases and V 1 base, and 11 bases lay outside the gene matches. In DNA form, the CDR3 reads TGCGCCAGCAGCCAAGGCACTACAGGGGGCGCGGGAGAAAAACTGTTTTTT. This sequence encodes CASSQGTTGGAGEKLFF.

The CDR3 here is CASSQDRTGHRTYEQYF. The CDR3 DNA reads as TGCGCCAGCAGCCAAGATAGGACAGGACACCGAACCTACGAGCAGTACTTC. This rearrangement joins TRBV4-1 to TRBJ2-7; 7 nucleotides align to TRBD1. From germline, CDR1 is MGHRA and CDR2 YSYEKL. The V and J ends lost 0 bases and 2 bases, in that order; junction bases with no gene match: 10. The CDR3 runs 17 residues.

This clone was detected a few times. The chain employs TRBV4-1 and TRBJ1-1; no clear D gene. V lost 7 bases, J lost 7 bases, and 16 bases lay in between. Germline values: CDR1 MGHRA, CDR2 YSYEKL. The CDR3 totals 13 residues. The CDR3 reads CASKSPGRFEAFF. The CDR3 region has the DNA TGCGCCAGCAAGTCACCGGGGAGGTTTGAAGCTTTCTTT.

V and J are TRBV27 and TRBJ2-1; the D gene is possibly TRBD2 (5 bases). The CDR3 runs to 13 residues. V lost 5 bases and J 8 bases, leaving 13 bases between the germline ends. Germline V gene sequence: CDR1 MNHEY, CDR2 SMNVEV (reference sequence). Here the CDR3 DNA reads TGTGCCAGCAGTATCACTAGTGTGCATGAGCAGTTCTTC. Translating it yields CASSITSVHEQFF.

This sequence joins TRBV5-1 and TRBJ2-5; 7 positions match TRBD1. V trimming: 5 bases; J trimming: 4 bases; junction bases outside the gene matches: 5. The CDR3 has 13 amino acids. Germline assignment: CDR1 SGHRS and CDR2 YFSETQ. For the CDR3, the DNA is TGCGCCAGCAGGGACAGGCACGGAGAGACCCAGTACTTC. This translates into CASRDRHGETQYF.

This clone was found once. Here the CDR3 DNA reads TGTGCCAGCAGCTTGATGGCCGGGGGGGAGACCCAGTACTTC. Amino acid sequence: CASSLMAGGETQYF. The chain joins TRBV7-9 to TRBJ2-5; the match to TRBD2 covers 7 bases. This CDR3 spans 14 amino acids. Germline lookup yields CDR1 SEHNR and CDR2 FQNEAQ (reference sequence). Unmatched junction bases numbered 6, after V lost 3 bases and J lost 5 bases.

The chain recombines TRBV6-5 with TRBJ2-5; no clear D gene. The V and J ends lost 5 bases and 3 bases respectively, with 13 bases between them. The CDR3 totals 14 residues. The germline V gene encodes CDR1 MNHEY and CDR2 SVGAGI. CDR3 coding DNA: TGTGCCAGCAGTAGAGGTATCTGGGAAGAGACCCAGTACTTC. Residues: CASSRGIWEETQYF.

This clone was seen only once. The chain couples TRBV6-5 to TRBJ2-2; tentative D call: TRBD1 (7 bases). The CDR3 loop spans 15 amino acids. The V and J ends lost 6 bases and 5 bases respectively, with 16 bases between them. Germline CDR1 reads MNHEY; CDR2 reads SVGAGI. CDR3 in amino acids: CASSRGGGWTGELFF. In DNA form, the CDR3 reads TGTGCCAGCAGCCGTGGAGGGGGCTGGACCGGGGAGCTGTTTTTT.

The V and J genes are TRBV7-8 and TRBJ2-1, with TRBD2 matching over 8 bases. V gave up 1 base and J gave up 7 bases; unmatched junction bases: 3. Germline V lookup: CDR1 SGHVS, CDR2 FQNEAQ. The CDR3 has 14 amino acids. CDR3 DNA sequence: TGTGCCAGCAGCTTAGAACTAGCGGTTAATGAGCAGTTCTTC. This gives the protein CASSLELAVNEQFF.

This chain links TRBV5-1 with TRBJ1-1; D is ambiguous. Germline loops: CDR1 SGHRS, CDR2 YFSETQ. This CDR3 is built from 15 residues. Trimming took off 0 bases at V and 1 base at J, with 10 bases between the two ends. This chain's CDR3 is CASSLGGSWNTEAFF. The CDR3 nucleotides are TGCGCCAGCAGCTTGGGAGGCAGTTGGAACACTGAAGCTTTCTTT.